The 20 T cell receptor beta chains below were found in one sample sequenced in a study of cytomegalovirus exposure and HLA in healthy donors. The PCR used 60 Vbeta and 13 Jbeta primers. Some clones are missing from TCRdb's copy, which holds only in-frame ones; the method was immunoSEQ multiplex PCR. The data contain about 160,000 clones, around four fifths of them seen just once; the ten biggest clones take up roughly 1.3%. The sequencing input was PBMCs. These receptors were obtained from a man aged 25 to 40 in good health and CMV-seronegative.

On this clone: Other nucleotide sequences in the sample specify the same CDR3. The V and J genes are TRBV5-1 and TRBJ2-7, with TRBD1 identical over 7 bases. Germline V lookup: CDR1 SGHRS, CDR2 YFSETQ. This CDR3 is 13 amino acids long. J gave up 2 bases and V 2 bases, and 1 base lay outside the gene matches. CDR3 nucleotide sequence: TGCGCCAGCAGCTTCCAGGGGGCCTACGAGCAGTACTTC. Translated: CASSFQGAYEQYF. Full variable domain (outside the CDR3, taken from reference TRBV5-1 and TRBJ2-7): KAGVTQTPRYLIKTRGQQVTLSCSPISGHRSVSWYQQTPGQGLQFLFEYFSETQRNKGNFPGRFSGRQFSNSRSEMNVSTLELGDSALYLCASSFQGAYEQYFGPGTRLTVT.

The chain recombines TRBV27 with TRBJ1-2; 8 bases align to TRBD1. Germline values: CDR1 MNHEY, CDR2 SMNVEV (reference sequence). The CDR3 runs 18 residues. V shed 4 bases and J 2 bases; nucleotides not matched to a gene: 15. The DNA for the CDR3 is TGTGCCAGCAGTTCCGCAACCGTAGGCAGGGGGCCGAACTATGGCTACACCTTC. Its translation is CASSSATVGRGPNYGYTF.

The chain combines TRBV15 with TRBJ1-1; TRBD1 is a possible D gene (5 bases). With 0 bases removed from V and 8 bases from J, the gap between germline ends came to 13 bases. The CDR3 consists of 14 residues. In germline, CDR1 is LNHNV, CDR2 YYDKDF (reference sequence). The CDR3 sequence: CATSRDIGVKEAFF. Written as DNA, the CDR3 is TGTGCCACCAGCAGAGATATAGGGGTCAAGGAAGCTTTCTTT.

The rearrangement joins TRBV6-5 to TRBJ2-5; 9 bases line up with TRBD2. Germline V gene data show CDR1 as MNHEY and CDR2 as SVGAGI. Trimming at V came to 6 bases and at J to 5 bases, leaving 7 bases not matched to a gene. CDR3 length: 14 residues. The CDR3 region has the DNA TGTGCCAGCAGCCTAGCGGGGTTGGGGGAGACCCAGTACTTC. The encoded protein is CASSLAGLGETQYF.

This clone has just one count. The chain has TRBV6-5 and TRBJ2-1, with 10 bases fitting TRBD2. The J segment lost 6 bases and the V segment lost 0 bases, leaving 2 bases of the junction unmatched. This CDR3 has 15 residues. Germline CDR1 reads MNHEY; CDR2 reads SVGAGI. The CDR3 DNA sequence: TGTGCCAGCAGTTACTCCGGGACTAGCGCCAATGAGCAGTTCTTC. This translates into CASSYSGTSANEQFF.

A remark on this clone: The junction departs from germline at one end; a sequencing error may be responsible. CDR3 amino acids: CASGLGLLIAGKQFF. In DNA form, the CDR3 reads TGTGCCAGCGGCTTGGGACTTCTCATCGCCGGAAAGCAGTTCTTC. This chain connects TRBV7-2 to TRBJ2-1, with D maybe TRBD2 (6 bases). CDR3 size: 15 residues. CDR1 and CDR2 (germline): SGHTA, FQGNSA.

The V gene is TRBV30, the J gene TRBJ2-2; TRBD2 matches at 10 bases. Germline assignment: CDR1 GTSNPN and CDR2 SVGIG (reference sequence). The CDR3 is 18 amino acids. V dropped 8 bases and J dropped 1; count of bases not matched to a gene: 16. The CDR3 nucleotides read TGTGCCAGGGGACGGCTAGCGGGAGAAGGGCTGAACACCGGGGAGCTGTTTTTT. Translating gives CARGRLAGEGLNTGELFF.

The chain carries TRBV11-2 and TRBJ2-3; the D is unclear. Germline V CDR1 and CDR2: SGHAT, FQNNGV. V lost 0 bases, J lost 2 bases, and 18 bases lay in between. The CDR3 sequence is 18 residues long. Written as DNA, the CDR3 is TGTGCCAGCAGCTTAGAGCGGCGCGAGAGACCAAACACAGATACGCAGTATTTT. This translates into CASSLERRERPNTDTQYF.

The chain recombines TRBV28 with TRBJ2-5; no reliable D call. The germline CDR1 and CDR2 sequences are MDHEN and SYDVKM. The V and J ends lost 4 bases and 5 bases respectively, with 5 bases between them. CDR3 length equals 11 residues. In nucleotides, the CDR3 is TGTGCCAGCAGTTCGAGGGAGACCCAGTACTTC. It codes for CASSSRETQYF.

The V call is TRBV10-2, the J call TRBJ1-3; 8 bases fit TRBD1. The CDR3 is 14 amino acids. Trimming removed 6 bases from V and 4 bases from J; junction bases left unmatched: 5. The germline V gene encodes CDR1 WSHSY and CDR2 SAAADI. DNA of the CDR3: TGCGCCAGCAGGCTTTCAGGGGGCGGAAACACCATATATTTT. Translation gives CASRLSGGGNTIYF.

The CDR3 sequence is CASSRGGDEQFF. The CDR3 region has the DNA TGTGCCAGCAGCCGCGGGGGGGATGAGCAGTTCTTC. The chain is built from TRBV6-5 and TRBJ2-1; 9 nucleotides align to TRBD2. CDR3 length: 12 amino acids. J lost 8 bases, V lost 6 bases, and 2 bases had no gene match. Per the germline V gene, CDR1 is MNHEY and CDR2 is SVGAGI.

The rearrangement links TRBV9 to TRBJ1-2, with D hard to call. The V end lost 3 bases, the J end lost 2 bases, and 11 bases lay between the germline ends. This CDR3 is 14 amino acids long. In germline, CDR1 is SGDLS, CDR2 YYNGEE. The CDR3 coding sequence is TGTGCCAGCAGCGGCCCTTCAGGAAACTATGGCTACACCTTC. Encoded protein: CASSGPSGNYGYTF. The full variable domain, completed using reference TRBV9 and TRBJ1-2, is DSGVTQTPKHLITATGQRVTLRCSPRSGDLSVYWYQQSLDQGLQFLIQYYNGEERAKGNILERFSAQQFPDLHSELNLSSLELGDSALYFCASSGPSGNYGYTFGSGTRLTVV.

The V and J genes are TRBV5-1 and TRBJ2-5, with 7 bases fitting TRBD2. The V gene's germline CDR1 is SGHRS and CDR2 YFSETQ. The CDR3 contains 17 residues. The junction had 15 bases not matched to a gene; V was cut back by 2 bases and J by 5 bases. CDR3 sequence: CASSLGLAADAAETQYF. DNA for the CDR3: TGCGCCAGCAGCTTAGGGCTAGCGGCGGATGCGGCGGAGACCCAGTACTTC.

This chain joins TRBV5-5 and TRBJ1-5, with no clear D. The CDR3 loop spans 17 amino acids. The V end lost 5 bases, the J end lost 3 bases, and 21 bases lay between the germline ends. Germline CDR1 is SGHKS and CDR2 is YYEKEE (reference sequence). The CDR3 is CASSPNILVIPNQPQHF. The CDR3 DNA reads as TGTGCCAGCAGTCCCAACATTTTGGTTATCCCCAATCAGCCCCAGCATTTT.

The J gene is TRBJ2-3, the V gene TRBV7-3, with 16 bases fitting TRBD2. This CDR3 is built from 18 residues. In germline, CDR1 is SGHTA, CDR2 FQGTGA. The V segment lost 5 bases and the J segment 3 bases; nucleotides outside the gene matches: 8. The CDR3 DNA follows: TGTGCCAGCAGCAGGGGACTAGCGGGGGGGGATTGGACAGATACGCAGTATTTT. Encoded protein: CASSRGLAGGDWTDTQYF.

The J gene is TRBJ1-5, the V gene TRBV30, with D possibly matching TRBD1 (6 bases). Deletions cut 4 bases from V and 6 bases from J, with 16 bases between. The CDR3 has 14 amino acids. Germline V gene data show CDR1 as GTSNPN and CDR2 as SVGIG (reference sequence). CDR3 residues: CAWNRGGKVQPQHF. The CDR3 DNA is TGTGCCTGGAATAGGGGGGGCAAGGTTCAGCCCCAGCATTTT.

V usage is TRBV5-6 and J usage is TRBJ1-5; D not certain. Germline CDR1 SGHDT, CDR2 YYEEEE. Trimming left V 1 base short and J 2 bases short, with 10 bases between. The CDR3 runs to 15 residues. DNA of the CDR3: TGTGCCAGCAGCTTGTTCCTCTACGGCAATCAGCCCCAGCATTTT. It specifies CASSLFLYGNQPQHF.

This chain connects TRBV19 to TRBJ1-1; D is uncertain. The CDR3 spans 13 residues. Per germline, CDR1 LNHDA and CDR2 SQIVND (reference sequence). V lost 0 bases to trimming and J lost 7 bases, with 9 bases between them. The CDR3 DNA is TGTGCCAGTAGTATAGATGTGAGGGTTGAAGCTTTCTTT. This sequence encodes CASSIDVRVEAFF.

The rearrangement links TRBV6-1 to TRBJ2-7, with 7 bases lining up with TRBD2. Per germline, CDR1 MNHNS and CDR2 SASEGT. After removal of 2 bases from V and 2 bases from J, the junction contained 6 bases not matched to a gene. The CDR3 is made up of 15 amino acids. The CDR3, as DNA: TGTGCCAGCAGTGAATCGTTAGCGGGTCCCTACGAGCAGTACTTC. Translation gives CASSESLAGPYEQYF.

The chain is built from TRBV19 and TRBJ1-5; 10 bases match TRBD1. J gave up 6 bases and V 2 bases, and 7 bases lay outside the gene matches. The germline V gene has CDR1 LNHDA and CDR2 SQIVND (reference sequence). The CDR3 contains 16 residues. For the CDR3, the DNA is TGTGCCAGTAGTATACTGTCGACAGGGGGCTCTCAGCCCCAGCATTTT. It is translated as CASSILSTGGSQPQHF.